This TCR beta chain was found in a study of cytomegalovirus exposure and HLA in healthy donors (dated by TCRdb to about 2017). In terms of the full investigation: According to an earlier analysis of 550 to 700 of the donors, about 170 million T cells yielded roughly 110 million unique TCR beta sequences and around 280 Gb of sequence data. An early release that covered roughly 600 HLA-typed donors contained around 330 gigabases of sequencing data and around 80 million unique TCR sequences. All discovery cohort repertoires had been generated on a single sequencing platform. Several DR-DQ haplotypes were treated as single units for association and clustering because of strong linkage in the cohort. The genetic ancestry cluster associated with self-reported Caucasian donors included around 76% of the 350 to 500 genotyped donors. A later genetic analysis used genome-wide SNP genotypes for about three fifths of the 666 donors, treating that subset as a discovery cohort. A separate validation cohort of over 95 different subjects was used in addition to the roughly 700-subject first cohort. To decide whether each TCR beta V gene segment behaved as functional or pseudogenic, an earlier analysis of approximately 620 of the donors relied on high-throughput TCR beta sequencing. The number of donors typed differed by locus, with roughly 629-640 for A, B, C, DRB1 and DQB1, roughly 520 for DQA1, approximately 580 for DPA1, and approximately 470 for DPB1. Alongside the repertoire data, information on donor age, sex, ethnicity and CMV serostatus was compiled. In the later analysis, no new phenotypic data were used to find candidate immune exposures; instead, reliance was placed on TCR beta sequences and their occurrence across donors. The T cell repertoires of about 700 subjects were profiled by immunosequencing and related to cytomegalovirus serostatus. A later analysis re-analyzed previously published TCR beta repertoires from roughly 600 donors and added high-resolution HLA genotyping to study TCR occurrence patterns. Among about 390 genotyped donors of the cohort, an average of approximately 250,000 unique TCR beta nucleotide sequences were sequenced per donor, approximately 20% of them non-productive. High-throughput TCR immunosequencing, statistical association of individual TCRs with disease status, and machine learning were combined to predict cytomegalovirus infection status. The aim of the study was to test whether cataloging public T cell receptors could identify signatures of past pathogen exposure. Class I and class II HLA loci were covered by the typing at four-digit resolution. What the authors observed across the whole study: Assigning TCR associations to individual alleles was difficult when HLA alleles, especially DR and DQ, strongly co-occurred. In a later genetic analysis, fewer N-insertions in productive TCRs were reported among donors in an Asian-associated ancestry cluster than the approximately 630-donor mean. In a later analysis, the rate of TCR association differed among HLA loci, with DRB1 alleles having the most associated TCRs and HLA-C alleles having the fewest. The classifier was reported to diagnose cytomegalovirus status with high specificity and sensitivity in both the original cohort and the validation cohort. In vitro tests confirmed that a few of the cytomegalovirus-associated TCR beta chains recognize cytomegalovirus antigens. The presence/absence analyses assumed that sequencing depth was roughly uniform across donors, and that assumption may not be true. According to the authors, the approach could potentially be generalized to other disease states and immunological phenotypes. Correlated functional status among segregating V segments might reflect linkage disequilibrium, but an unknown experimental factor could not be ruled out. In a later analysis, most CMV-associated TCR beta chains were found to appear HLA-restricted, with HLA associations seemingly driven largely by CMV exposure. The cohort was sequenced for TCR beta chains only, and without alpha or paired-chain data the features that could be detected were limited. In a later analysis, HLA-associated TCR beta chains showed more clonal expansion and lower generation probabilities than non-associated chains that were equally common. In an earlier analysis of about 600 of the donors, most TCR beta V segments appeared in productive rearrangements about 87% or about 30% of the time, broadly matching IMGT annotations. Because HLA typing was unavailable for some donors at each locus, only the typed subset was used in association tests. Specific HLA alleles were associated with over 15,000 TCR beta sequences at a false discovery rate of 0.05 in a later analysis. The 87-base-pair reads could not distinguish some IMGT-functional V segments, including TRBV6-2 and TRBV6-3, so those segments were excluded. A total of fewer than 200 TCR beta chains were listed by the study as associated with cytomegalovirus. Immune exposure information for the cohort was limited to CMV serostatus. A further reported finding was that TCR beta sequences accurately predicted the HLA-A and HLA-B alleles for most subjects in the first cohort. A later genetic analysis associated a missense DCLRE1C variant with V-gene and J-gene trimming of TCR beta chains, and an independent cohort replicated the association. A cluster of highly shared sequence variants was judged likely to represent a technical artifact of the sequencing pipeline. Because counts were too low, roughly 18 rarely observed V segments, including chromosome 9 orphons, were left out of the earlier analysis of about 620 of the donors. Most TCR sequences were observed very rarely across donors, whereas some public TCRs were present in many individuals. Several of the top co-occurrence clusters appeared to be linked to parvovirus B19, influenza, CMV and Epstein-Barr virus, according to a later analysis.

The cohort consisted of more than 650 healthy bone marrow donors. Cohort members were all nominally healthy when sampled, although unrecorded immune exposures were likely present. The donor tested CMV seropositive and was one of the 289 seropositive cohort members. A peripheral blood sample was collected from each donor, and TCR beta sequencing was performed on peripheral blood mononuclear cells. The Qiagen DNeasy Blood Extraction Kit was used to extract genomic DNA from the blood cell samples. Remarks on this clone: Its binding antigen is unknown. One end of the junction is discordant with germline, which a read error may explain.

The method behind the library was the immunoSEQ multiplex PCR assay. A mixture of 60 forward primers for TCR Vbeta segments and 13 reverse primers for TCR Jbeta segments was used in the multiplex PCR. The CDR3 region of rearranged TCR beta genes was amplified from genomic DNA by a multiplex PCR assay. The amplified TCR beta libraries were sequenced on the Illumina HiSeq System as 87-base-pair reads. The source study handled its data this way. A later analysis tallied 80 million to 95 million unique TCR beta chains across the approximately 670 repertoires, and approximately 9.9 million of those chains were shared by two or more donors. Raw reads were error-corrected and collapsed into unique sequences with a nearest-neighbor algorithm that merged closely related sequences to remove PCR and sequencing errors. To assign V, D and J gene segments, CDR3 sequences were aligned to IMGT reference sequences. For a sequence to be retained, a match of at least six nucleotides was required to both a V gene segment and a J gene segment. A rearrangement was called productive if the CDR3 had no stop codons and remained in frame with V and J, and every other rearrangement was called non-productive. Following IMGT convention, CDR3 was defined as the stretch from the second conserved V-encoded cysteine to the conserved J-encoded phenylalanine. The earlier analysis of roughly 590 of the donors excluded any sequence lacking an unambiguous match to a single V gene segment. An earlier analysis of fewer than 750 of the donors called V segments functional above 56.7% productive rearrangements and segregating when the between-donor standard deviation exceeded 5%. To diagnose cytomegalovirus status from the catalog of TCR beta chain sequences, a statistical classification framework was built. A later analysis assigned V and J genes by comparing TCR nucleotide sequences with IMGT/GENE-DB human TR gene sequences. A later analysis assigned CDR3 sequences and most-parsimonious VDJ recombination scenarios with the TCRdist pipeline. A later analysis defined each TCR beta chain by its CDR3 amino acid sequence plus V-gene family, and excluded reads lacking a unique V-gene family. In a later analysis, 500 to 700 highly shared, low-generation-probability nucleotide sequences were removed to address suspected cross-contamination and a sequencing artifact. In a later analysis, a clonal expansion index was calculated for each public chain from normalized within-repertoire ranks of inferred template counts. In a later analysis, generation probabilities were computed with a VDJ recombination model fitted to out-of-frame rearrangements, and the resulting probabilities were checked against IGoR. In a later analysis, hypergeometric tests were used to score TCR-TCR, TCR-HLA and TCR-CMV co-occurrence, with a repertoire-size bias correction applied to TCR pairs. A later analysis estimated false discovery rates by permuting HLA or CMV assignments 20 times. In a later analysis, co-occurring TCRs were grouped with DBSCAN, and TCRdist sequence similarity was added when clustering was performed within HLA-allele-positive subsets. Repertoires with fewer than 30,000 or more than 120,000 public chains, plus five repertoires with anomalous nucleotide sharing, were excluded from co-occurrence clustering. The immuneACCESS repertoire file appears here via TCRdb, limited to in-frame rearrangements. These files lack a portion of the clones; in checked studies, under half of the deficit traces to unresolved V genes, and the cause of the others is not known. V and J calls plus clone size are reproduced from that table; the DNA served to infer D and trimming. In this sample the table shows 150,000 to 200,000 clones, 75% to 85% of which occur a single time. The top ten clones comprise about 10% of the sample.

The germline V gene specifies MGHRA as CDR1 and YSYEKL as CDR2. The CDR3 goes from the cysteine to the phenylalanine over 15 residues. The retained sequence is limited to the CDR3, 45 bases, with the frame set at the first base. In this chain, TRBV4-1 is recombined with TRBJ2-1; 10 bases in the middle match TRBD2. Sequenced: PBMCs. This clonotype originated in a man in his forties or fifties in good health and CMV-seropositive. The CDR3 reads as follows: CASSQGGLALNGQFF. The DNA reads as follows: TGCGCCAGCAGCCAAGGGGGACTAGCGCTAAATGGGCAGTTCTTC.